This T cell receptor (beta chain) was captured by sequencing in a study of early T cells in non-severe SARS-CoV-2 infection. Background on the study: Whole-blood bulk RNA, unsorted, was sequenced, and chains were unpaired.

Attached unique molecular identifiers marked individual cDNA molecules. One entry per CDR3 protein results from TCRdb running MiXCR on the 5' RACE reads. This repertoire shows 55,000 to 65,000 distinct CDR3 sequences, around 10% found once; its top ten account for approximately 15%. CDR1 and CDR2 from the germline V gene are SGHTA and FQGNSA. The CDR3 runs 13 residues. Trimming shortened V by 3 bases and J by 4 bases, and 9 bases separated the two germline ends. This TCR derives from an adult who was a healthcare worker with PCR-confirmed SARS-CoV-2 infection or an uninfected control (not recorded which). The V and J genes are TRBV7-2 and TRBJ1-2; D not certain. The source material was whole blood. In DNA, the CDR3 is TGTGCCAGCAGCTTCGACACCGCCTATGGCTACACCTTC. Translating gives CASSFDTAYGYTF. Drawing the rest from reference TRBV7-2 and TRBJ1-2, the complete variable domain is GAGVSQSPSNKVTEKGKDVELRCDPISGHTALYWYRQSLGQGLEFLIYFQGNSAPDKSGLPSDRFSAERTGGSVSTLTIQRTQQEDSAVYLCASSFDTAYGYTFGSGTRLTVV.